This T cell receptor (beta chain) was observed in a study of OX40 agonist ivuxolimab in advanced cancers. For the wider study: Ivuxolimab was a fully human IgG2 agonistic monoclonal antibody targeting the costimulatory receptor OX40 (CD134). Intravenous ivuxolimab was administered to patients every 2 weeks at six dose levels: 0.01, 0.1, 0.3, 1.5, 3 and 10 mg/kg. Of the approximately 54 dose-escalation patients, hepatocellular carcinoma was present in about 20, melanoma in approximately 15, renal cell carcinoma in 9 and head and neck cancer in 9. In the dose-escalation cohort, 82.7% of patients were male, and the mean age was approximately 64 years, with a range of roughly 20 to 79. Patients were allowed to have had prior anti-PD-1, anti-PD-L1 or anti-CTLA-4 therapy, and approximately 37% of the dose-escalation patients had been treated with checkpoint inhibitors. Three dose-escalation patients achieved partial responses, one with hepatocellular carcinoma and two with cutaneous melanoma. Peripheral TCRbeta sequencing was intended to test whether TCR sequence diversity was altered and clonal T-cell expansion was caused by ivuxolimab. The paper describes the monotherapy dose-escalation part (N of about 55 patients) of the phase I trial of ivuxolimab.

Deletion took 6 bases off V and 8 bases off J, with a span of 17 bases between the germline ends. Inclusive of the bounding cysteine and phenylalanine, the CDR3 is 14 residues long. Solely the CDR3 DNA is kept, with 42 bases framed from the first base. The CDR1 and CDR2 encoded by the germline V gene are MRHNA and SNTAGT. To sequence the TCRbeta CDR3 region, genomic DNA was isolated from the sorted cells. The immunoSEQ Assay was used to sequence the TCRbeta CDR3 regions. Sourced from immuneACCESS, this table was stored by TCRdb with only in-frame sequences that have V and J called. A share of the clones is absent; for the studies checked, an unresolved V gene accounts for under half, and the remainder has no known explanation. Present in this sample are about 58,000 clones, 80% to 90% of which were seen just once. Roughly an eighth of the sample belongs to the ten largest clones. The trial excluded patients who had a history of autoimmune disease or who were on systemic immunosuppression. Peripheral blood for TCR sequencing was collected from all dose cohorts at baseline, on cycle 4 day 1, and on cycle 7 day 1. The samples were drawn from a first-in-human, open-label, multicenter phase I dose-escalation trial of ivuxolimab. Adults with locally advanced or metastatic melanoma, renal cell, hepatocellular, or head and neck squamous cell carcinoma were enrolled in the trial. Before TCR sequencing, CD4+ T cells and CD8+ T cells were sorted from peripheral blood as separate populations.

Worth noting for this clone: Its antigen target is currently unknown. Nothing much larger sits one base from this clone, and base qualities are not available.

Study-wide conclusions, independent of this receptor: Low levels of normalized T-cell clonal expansion were also seen in some patients who did not respond. Antigen specificity was not determined for the clonally expanded peripheral T cells. After ivuxolimab, expanded clones were on average more numerous among CD8+ T cells than among CD4+ T cells. At doses of 0.1 to 3.0 mg/kg, clonal expansion of both CD4+ and CD8+ T cells in blood was seen between baseline and week 6. In the 0.1-3.0 mg/kg groups, partial responders were among the patients with the lowest normalized peripheral clonal expansion, particularly in CD8+ T cells.

The TCR comes from an adult with an advanced solid tumor such as melanoma, head and neck, liver or kidney cancer. Here the sequenced sample was CD4+ or CD8+ T cells sorted from blood, taken in a trial of the OX40 agonist ivuxolimab. This receptor chain uses TRBV6-4 and TRBJ2-1; the D gene assignment is perhaps TRBD1 or TRBD2, with each matching 7 bases. The CDR3: CASRRDSGDHEQFF. The DNA reads TGTGCCAGCAGGAGGGACAGCGGGGATCATGAGCAGTTCTTC.